These 9 T cell receptor beta chains came from one sample sequenced in a study of neurological immune-mediated disorders. TCRdb analysed the 5' RACE reads with MiXCR anew, one entry per CDR3 protein. The table records about 59,000 distinct CDR3 sequences, roughly 3.2% of them present only once. What was sequenced was PBMCs. These receptors came from a woman aged 25 to 45 with multiple sclerosis.

This clonotype has a count of ten or more. The rearrangement uses TRBV20-1 and TRBJ2-7, with D possibly being TRBD1 (6 bases). Germline V gene sequence: CDR1 DFQATT, CDR2 SNEGSKA (reference sequence). Trimming took off 6 bases at V and 1 base at J, with 16 bases between the two ends. The CDR3 has 14 amino acids. The CDR3 region has the DNA TGCAGTGCCTCCCAATGGGGGCGATCCTACGAGCAGTACTTC. This encodes CSASQWGRSYEQYF.

This clonotype was counted ten times or more. The V and J genes are TRBV7-2 and TRBJ2-7; D remains ambiguous. CDR3 length: 11 residues. V was cut by 5 bases and J by 3 bases, with 5 bases left in between. Per the germline V gene, CDR1 is SGHTA and CDR2 is FQGNSA. DNA of the CDR3: TGTGCCAGCAGCGCCCGCTACGAGCAGTACTTC. Protein sequence: CASSARYEQYF.

The table lists this clonotype with a few counts. The DNA of the CDR3 is TGCGCCAGCAGCACTTCTTCCCTTTACAATGAGCAGTTCTTC. Its protein product is CASSTSSLYNEQFF. The chain carries TRBV5-1 and TRBJ2-1; D remains ambiguous. Trimming left V 4 bases short and J 4 bases short, with 12 bases between. This CDR3 has 14 residues. Looked up from germline, CDR1 is SGHRS and CDR2 is YFSETQ.

This clonotype was seen repeatedly, ten times or more. This chain links TRBV10-3 with TRBJ2-2, with TRBD2 matching over 16 bases. Trimming took 7 bases from V and 0 from J; bases not matched to a gene: 11. This CDR3 region has 20 residues. Per the germline V gene, CDR1 is ENHRY and CDR2 is SYGVKD. CDR3 sequence: CAINKISGTSGGANTGELFF. CDR3 nucleotide sequence: TGTGCCATCAATAAAATCTCCGGGACTAGCGGGGGGGCGAACACCGGGGAGCTGTTTTTT.

In its sample, this clonotype was seen many times. Here the CDR3 DNA reads TGCGCCAGCAGCCCCAATAGGGTGAACACCGGGGAGCTGTTTTTT. This codes for CASSPNRVNTGELFF. The chain joins TRBV4-1 to TRBJ2-2; D is ambiguous. This CDR3 comprises 15 residues. Germline lookup yields CDR1 MGHRA and CDR2 YSYEKL. Trimming pared 4 bases from V and 1 base from J, leaving 10 bases between.

This clonotype was seen repeatedly, ten times or more. The V call is TRBV25-1, the J call TRBJ2-2; either TRBD1 or TRBD2 may fit D (7 bases each). The CDR3 loop spans 16 amino acids. V was pared by 10 bases and J by 7 bases, with 25 bases between. Germline V gene sequence: CDR1 MGHDK, CDR2 SYGVNS. The CDR3 DNA sequence: TGTGCCACCAGCAGGGAGGGGGCGCGTATGGTCGGGGAGCTGTTTTTT. This gives the protein CATSREGARMVGELFF.

This clonotype was seen many times. The CDR3 here is CASGSESGNTIYF. The CDR3 DNA reads TGCGCCAGCGGGTCAGAATCTGGAAACACCATATATTTT. The rearrangement joins TRBV5-1 to TRBJ1-3; D is uncertain. Trimming stripped 7 bases from V and 1 base from J, with 9 bases between. Germline loops: CDR1 SGHRS, CDR2 YFSETQ. The CDR3 covers 13 residues.

This clonotype was detected a few times. V and J are TRBV20-1 and TRBJ2-1, with 10 bases that match TRBD2. The CDR3 contains 14 residues. Germline V CDR1 and CDR2: DFQATT, SNEGSKA (reference sequence). The junction had 5 bases not matched to a gene; V was cut back by 3 bases and J by 6 bases. CDR3 protein: CSARNSGGTNEQFF. In DNA form, the CDR3 reads TGCAGTGCTAGGAATAGCGGGGGGACCAATGAGCAGTTCTTC.

This clonotype was seen many times. The chain links TRBV5-1 to TRBJ1-1; D is possibly TRBD1 (6 bases). The CDR3 is made up of 13 amino acids. Germline V gene data show CDR1 as SGHRS and CDR2 as YFSETQ. Trimming removed 7 bases from V and 6 bases from J, with 16 bases in between. The CDR3 loop reads CASGYDRRSEAFF. The CDR3 region has the DNA TGCGCCAGCGGCTACGACAGGAGATCTGAAGCTTTCTTT.